A selection of T cell receptor beta chains follows, all from one sample in a study of cytomegalovirus exposure and HLA in healthy donors. TCRdb keeps only in-frame clones here, not all; method: immunoSEQ multiplex PCR. The sample includes some 170,000 clones, about nine tenths of them seen just once. Sample: PBMCs. Receptors originate from a man aged 30-40 years in good health and CMV-seropositive. The CDR3 runs from the conserved cysteine through the conserved F or W. Each record gives: V gene, clone size, D gene, J gene, CDR3 protein, CDR3 DNA. A D gene is named only where the DNA matches it firmly. Size tells how often a clone was seen (once, few, many) or the class of an expanded clone, and some rows leave it out.

V: TRBV7-3; size: NA; D: TRBD2; J: TRBJ2-3; CDR3: CASSLGGGTSDTQYF; DNA: TGTGCCAGCAGCTTAGGCGGGGGAACGTCAGATACGCAGTATTTT
V: TRBV4-3; size: NA; D: NA; J: TRBJ2-7; CDR3: CASSQDPSSYEQYF; DNA: TGCGCCAGCAGCCAAGATCCTAGCTCCTACGAGCAGTACTTC
V: TRBV5-1; size: NA; D: TRBD2; J: TRBJ2-1; CDR3: CASSLYASGGYSYNEQFF; DNA: TGCGCCAGCAGCTTGTACGCCAGCGGGGGGTACTCCTACAATGAGCAGTTCTTC
V: TRBV6-5; size: NA; D: NA; J: TRBJ2-1; CDR3: CASIKFGSYNEQFF; DNA: TGTGCCAGCATCAAGTTTGGCTCCTACAATGAGCAGTTCTTC
V: TRBV10-3; size: NA; D: NA; J: TRBJ2-1; CDR3: CAISMRGQGSYNEQFF; DNA: TGTGCCATCAGCATGAGGGGCCAGGGGAGTTACAATGAGCAGTTCTTC
V: TRBV5-1; size: NA; D: NA; J: TRBJ1-2; CDR3: CASSLAAVDGYTF; DNA: TGCGCCAGCAGCTTGGCCGCCGTCGATGGCTACACCTTC
V: TRBV19; size: NA; D: TRBD1; J: TRBJ2-5; CDR3: CASSIRTGTETQYF; DNA: TGTGCCAGTAGTATAAGGACAGGGACAGAGACCCAGTACTTC
V: TRBV2; size: once; D: NA; J: TRBJ2-2; CDR3: CATRGSRINTGELFF; DNA: TGTGCCACCCGGGGGAGCCGGATTAACACCGGGGAGCTGTTTTTT
V: TRBV27; size: NA; D: NA; J: TRBJ1-3; CDR3: CASRASWDLTGNTIYF; DNA: TGTGCCAGCCGCGCAAGTTGGGATCTTACTGGAAACACCATATATTTT
V: TRBV13; size: once; D: TRBD1; J: TRBJ2-3; CDR3: CASSTRDRGLADTQYF; DNA: TGTGCCAGCAGCACACGGGACAGGGGGCTGGCAGATACGCAGTATTTT
V: TRBV6-5; size: NA; D: TRBD1; J: TRBJ2-7; CDR3: CASSWDSSSYEQYF; DNA: TGTGCCAGCAGTTGGGACAGCAGCTCCTACGAGCAGTACTTC
V: TRBV20-1; size: NA; D: NA; J: TRBJ1-2; CDR3: CSASPGYGYTF; DNA: TGCAGTGCTAGCCCAGGCTATGGCTACACCTTC
V: TRBV7-9; size: NA; D: NA; J: TRBJ2-7; CDR3: CASSREDSYEQYF; DNA: TGTGCCAGCAGCCGCGAGGACAGCTACGAGCAGTACTTC
V: TRBV9; size: NA; D: NA; J: TRBJ2-3; CDR3: CASSVRGSSTDTQYF; DNA: TGTGCCAGCAGCGTACGGGGGTCGAGCACAGATACGCAGTATTTT
V: TRBV27; size: NA; D: TRBD2; J: TRBJ2-5; CDR3: CASSGGGETQYF; DNA: TGTGCCAGCAGTGGCGGGGGGGAGACCCAGTACTTC
V: TRBV7-9; size: NA; D: NA; J: TRBJ2-7; CDR3: CASSSRGRDYEQYF; DNA: TGTGCCAGCAGCTCCCGGGGAAGGGACTACGAGCAGTACTTC
V: TRBV4-1; size: NA; D: TRBD1; J: TRBJ2-7; CDR3: CASSQSSGTGDYEQYF; DNA: TGCGCCAGCAGCCAGTCATCCGGGACAGGGGATTACGAGCAGTACTTC
V: TRBV7-9; size: few; D: NA; J: TRBJ1-3; CDR3: CASSFDRSFHF; DNA: TGTGCCAGCAGCTTTGACAGGTCCTTTCATTTT
V: TRBV11-3; size: NA; D: TRBD1; J: TRBJ2-7; CDR3: CASSLWGQAEFEQYF; DNA: TGTGCCAGCAGCTTATGGGGACAGGCAGAGTTCGAGCAGTACTTC
V: TRBV7-9; size: NA; D: NA; J: TRBJ2-1; CDR3: CASSSYPFTSLIENEQFF; DNA: TGTGCCAGCAGCTCCTATCCCTTTACTAGTCTGATAGAGAATGAGCAGTTCTTC
V: TRBV7-9; size: NA; D: NA; J: TRBJ1-5; CDR3: CASSFPGAGQPQHF; DNA: TGTGCCAGCAGCTTCCCAGGGGCAGGTCAGCCCCAGCATTTT
V: TRBV12-5; size: NA; D: NA; J: TRBJ2-2; CDR3: CASAWSNTGELFF; DNA: TGTGCTAGTGCGTGGTCGAACACCGGGGAGCTGTTTTTT
V: TRBV19; size: NA; D: NA; J: TRBJ2-1; CDR3: CASLSRRGGYNEQFF; DNA: TGTGCCAGCCTATCCAGGCGGGGCGGCTACAATGAGCAGTTCTTC
V: TRBV6-5; size: NA; D: NA; J: TRBJ2-2; CDR3: CASRLGQNTGELFF; DNA: TGTGCCAGCAGGCTGGGACAGAACACCGGGGAGCTGTTTTTT
V: TRBV6-1; size: NA; D: NA; J: TRBJ2-7; CDR3: CASSEIGDLEQYF; DNA: TGTGCCAGCAGTGAAATAGGGGATCTCGAGCAGTACTTC